The T cell receptor (beta chain) under discussion was sequenced for a study of OX40 agonist ivuxolimab in advanced cancers. Study conclusions and caveats: Averaged across samples, CD8+ T cells carried more expanded clones than CD4+ did. At 0.1 to 3.0 mg/kg and by week 6, CD4+ and CD8+ T cells in the blood had expanded clonally.

To note about this clone: The antigen is not known.

Some clones are missing from TCRdb's copy, which holds only in-frame ones; the method was immunoSEQ multiplex PCR. The table shows about 73,000 clones, with approximately 90% occurring only once. The sample in question was CD4+ or CD8+ T cells sorted from blood, obtained in a trial of the OX40 agonist ivuxolimab. This TCR was sampled from an adult with an advanced solid tumor such as melanoma, head and neck, liver or kidney cancer.

The CDR3 sequence: CASSLWASGRADGELFF. The CDR3 coding sequence is TGTGCCAGCAGCTTATGGGCTAGCGGGAGGGCCGACGGGGAGCTGTTTTTT. The chain joins TRBV7-2 to TRBJ2-2, with 12 bases identical to TRBD2. This CDR3 spans 17 amino acids. With V trimmed by 2 bases and J by 7 bases, 8 bases remained unmatched. Germline-derived CDR1 and CDR2 are SGHTA and FQGNSA. Drawing the rest from reference TRBV7-2 and TRBJ2-2, the complete variable domain is GAGVSQSPSNKVTEKGKDVELRCDPISGHTALYWYRQSLGQGLEFLIYFQGNSAPDKSGLPSDRFSAERTGGSVSTLTIQRTQQEDSAVYLCASSLWASGRADGELFFGEGSRLTVL.